This passage covers 15 T cell receptor beta chains from one sample sequenced in a study of cytomegalovirus exposure and HLA in healthy donors. The PCR employed 60 Vbeta primers together with 13 Jbeta primers. Here immunoSEQ multiplex PCR was the method, and the copy in TCRdb shows in-frame clones only, minus some. The sample has approximately 93,000 clones; roughly 67% are singletons. Sequencing input: PBMCs. The receptors were sampled from a boy younger than 18 in good health and CMV-seropositive.

V and J are TRBV6-1 and TRBJ1-5; maybe TRBD1 (6 bases). Between the trimmed V and J ends, which lost 8 bases and 3 bases, there was a span of 17 bases. This CDR3 region has 15 residues. CDR1 is MNHNS, CDR2 SASEGT, per germline. CDR3 bases: TGTGCCAGCGGAGGTGAGGGGGTCCTCAATCAGCCCCAGCATTTT. Its translation: CASGGEGVLNQPQHF.

The rearrangement links TRBV2 to TRBJ2-1, with D possibly being TRBD1 (6 bases). This CDR3 has 15 amino acids. Germline CDR1 and CDR2: SNHLY and FYNNEI. V was trimmed by 5 bases and J by 8 bases, leaving 19 bases between them. CDR3 in DNA: TGTGCCAGCAGTAATCAGTTGAGACAGGTCCATGAGCAGTTCTTC. Amino acids: CASSNQLRQVHEQFF. Using reference TRBV2 and TRBJ2-1 for the parts outside the CDR3, the full variable domain is EPEVTQTPSHQVTQMGQEVILRCVPISNHLYFYWYRQILGQKVEFLVSFYNNEISEKSEIFDDQFSVERPDGSNFTLKIRSTKLEDSAMYFCASSNQLRQVHEQFFGPGTRLTVL.

The chain employs TRBV15 and TRBJ2-2; TRBD1 agrees at 11 bases. V was clipped by 1 base and J by 6 bases; unmatched bases: 7. Germline CDR1 LNHNV, CDR2 YYDKDF (reference sequence). The CDR3 has 17 residues. CDR3 loop: CATSRGGGQGVAGELFF. CDR3 DNA: TGTGCCACCAGCAGAGGGGGGGGACAGGGGGTAGCCGGGGAGCTGTTTTTT.

The rearrangement uses TRBV19 and TRBJ2-2; 9 bases are a match to TRBD1. Germline V gene data show CDR1 as LNHDA and CDR2 as SQIVND (reference sequence). The CDR3 is made up of 17 amino acids. V lost 5 bases, J lost 6 bases, and 13 bases stayed unmatched. The CDR3 spells CASSARRGQGLSGELFF. CDR3 sequence (DNA): TGTGCCAGTAGTGCGCGCAGGGGACAGGGTTTGTCCGGGGAGCTGTTTTTT.

The chain has TRBV9 and TRBJ2-2; 7 bases agree with TRBD2. The junction had 6 bases not matched to a gene; V was cut back by 5 bases and J by 2 bases. Looked up from germline, CDR1 is SGDLS and CDR2 is YYNGEE. There are 15 residues in the CDR3. The CDR3 reads CASRSGGANTGELFF. The CDR3 DNA follows: TGTGCCAGCAGGTCGGGAGGCGCCAACACCGGGGAGCTGTTTTTT.

The chain couples TRBV19 to TRBJ2-3; D remains unclear. This CDR3 comprises 14 residues. Deletions cut 3 bases from V and 1 base from J, with 8 bases between. From germline, CDR1 is LNHDA and CDR2 SQIVND (reference sequence). CDR3 loop: CASSISLRTDTQYF. The CDR3 DNA is TGTGCCAGTAGTATCTCACTTCGCACAGATACGCAGTATTTT.

J is TRBJ2-1 and V is TRBV7-9; 10 bases map to TRBD1. Losses at the gene ends were 2 bases for V and 9 bases for J; bases not matched to a gene: 16. Germline-derived CDR1 and CDR2 are SEHNR and FQNEAQ (reference sequence). This CDR3 is 18 amino acids long. CDR3 DNA: TGTGCCAGCAGCTTACAACTAACTAGGGACAGGGGACGCAGTGAGCAGTTCTTC. Translation: CASSLQLTRDRGRSEQFF.

This sequence joins TRBV7-9 and TRBJ2-2, with 11 bases lining up with TRBD2. The CDR3 spans 15 residues. The V and J ends lost 4 bases and 5 bases, in that order; junction bases with no gene match: 3. CDR1 is SEHNR, CDR2 FQNEAQ, per germline (reference sequence). CDR3 in DNA: TGTGCCAGCAGCTCGACTAGCGGGACGACCGGGGAGCTGTTTTTT. Translated, it gives CASSSTSGTTGELFF.

This clone has more than one count but fewer than ten. This sequence joins TRBV4-1 and TRBJ1-5; D not certain. This CDR3 contains 14 residues. Germline CDR1 and CDR2: MGHRA and YSYEKL. Trimming took 4 bases from V and 11 from J, leaving 18 bases between them. The CDR3 sequence: CASSPRHGLGAQHF. The CDR3, as DNA: TGCGCCAGCAGCCCCCGACACGGTTTGGGAGCCCAGCATTTT.

This clone was counted once. The chain uses TRBV7-2 and TRBJ2-1; 10 positions match TRBD2. Per the germline V gene, CDR1 is SGHTA and CDR2 is FQGNSA. The length of the CDR3 is 16 residues. V gave up 2 bases and J gave up 6 bases; unmatched junction bases: 7. The CDR3 DNA follows: TGTGCCAGCAGCTTATTGAGGGCTAGCGGGAGCAATGAGCAGTTCTTC. It specifies CASSLLRASGSNEQFF.

V is TRBV18 and J is TRBJ1-1; 9 positions match TRBD1. J was trimmed by 5 bases and V by 5 bases; bases with no gene match: 12. The CDR3 consists of 16 residues. From germline, CDR1 is KGHSH and CDR2 LQKENI. The CDR3 spells CASSRGVQGAWTEAFF. CDR3 sequence (DNA): TGTGCCAGCTCAAGGGGGGTACAGGGGGCTTGGACTGAAGCTTTCTTT.

This rearrangement joins TRBV19 to TRBJ2-1, with 8 nucleotides matching TRBD2. The length of the CDR3 is 14 residues. Germline trimming cut 5 bases from V and 5 bases from J; bases unmatched to any gene: 5. Germline V gene data show CDR1 as LNHDA and CDR2 as SQIVND (reference sequence). The CDR3 sequence: CASSFGTSDNEQFF. The CDR3 DNA reads as TGTGCCAGTAGTTTCGGGACTAGTGACAATGAGCAGTTCTTC.

The rearrangement links TRBV2 to TRBJ2-3; maybe TRBD2 (6 bases). Trimming removed 6 bases at V and 2 bases at J, with 12 bases between. The CDR3 is 14 residues long. CDR1 and CDR2 from the germline V gene are SNHLY and FYNNEI. CDR3 region: CASSLGTVTDTQYF. As DNA, the CDR3 is TGTGCCAGCAGCTTAGGGACTGTCACAGATACGCAGTATTTT.

The rearrangement uses TRBV5-5 and TRBJ2-7; 7 bases match TRBD1. The CDR3 loop spans 13 amino acids. After removal of 3 bases from V and 5 bases from J, the junction contained 5 bases not matched to a gene. CDR1 and CDR2 (germline): SGHKS, YYEKEE (reference sequence). The CDR3 bases are TGTGCCAGCAGCTGGGGGACAGACCACGAGCAGTACTTC. It translates to CASSWGTDHEQYF.

This chain links TRBV2 with TRBJ1-5; 7 nucleotides agree with TRBD1. After removal of 5 bases from V and 4 bases from J, the junction contained 14 bases not matched to a gene. CDR3 length equals 17 residues. The germline gives CDR1 SNHLY, CDR2 FYNNEI. DNA of the CDR3: TGTGCCAGCAGTAATCCATTAGGGGACAGAGAAAATCAGCCCCAGCATTTT. Protein product: CASSNPLGDRENQPQHF.